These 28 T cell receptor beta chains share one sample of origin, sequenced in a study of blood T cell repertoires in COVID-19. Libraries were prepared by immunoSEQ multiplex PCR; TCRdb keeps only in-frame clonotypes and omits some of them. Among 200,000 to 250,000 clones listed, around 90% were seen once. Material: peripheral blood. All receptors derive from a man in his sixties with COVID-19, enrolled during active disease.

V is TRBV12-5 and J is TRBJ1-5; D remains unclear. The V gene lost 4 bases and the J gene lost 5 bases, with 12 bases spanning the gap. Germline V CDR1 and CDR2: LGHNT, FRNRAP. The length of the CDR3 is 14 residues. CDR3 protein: CASGSGWGDQPQHF. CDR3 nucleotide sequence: TGTGCTAGTGGTTCTGGATGGGGAGATCAGCCCCAGCATTTT.

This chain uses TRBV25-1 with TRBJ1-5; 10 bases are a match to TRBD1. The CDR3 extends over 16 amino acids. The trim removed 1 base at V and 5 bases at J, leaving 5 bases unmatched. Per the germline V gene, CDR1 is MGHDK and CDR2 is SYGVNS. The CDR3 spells CASSESGTGDDQPQHF. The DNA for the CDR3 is TGTGCCAGCAGTGAATCAGGGACAGGGGATGATCAGCCCCAGCATTTT.

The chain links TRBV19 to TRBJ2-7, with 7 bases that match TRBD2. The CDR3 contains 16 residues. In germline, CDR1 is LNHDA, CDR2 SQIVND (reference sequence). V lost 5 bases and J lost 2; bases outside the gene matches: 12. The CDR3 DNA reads TGTGCCAGTAGTCCCTCAAACCGCGGGAGTACCTACGAGCAGTACTTC. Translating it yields CASSPSNRGSTYEQYF.

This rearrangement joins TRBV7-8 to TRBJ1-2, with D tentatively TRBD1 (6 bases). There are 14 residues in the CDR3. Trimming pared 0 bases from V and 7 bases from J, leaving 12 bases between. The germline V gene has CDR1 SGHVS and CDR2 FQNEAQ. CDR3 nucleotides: TGTGCCAGCAGCTTAGCATCTGGGGGCGGTGGCTACACCTTC. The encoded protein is CASSLASGGGGYTF.

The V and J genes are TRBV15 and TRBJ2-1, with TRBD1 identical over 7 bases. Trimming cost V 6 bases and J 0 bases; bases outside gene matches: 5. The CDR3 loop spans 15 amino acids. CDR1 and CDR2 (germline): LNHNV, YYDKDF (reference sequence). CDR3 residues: CATRENRGSYNEQFF. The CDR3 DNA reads TGTGCCACCAGAGAGAACAGGGGCTCCTACAATGAGCAGTTCTTC.

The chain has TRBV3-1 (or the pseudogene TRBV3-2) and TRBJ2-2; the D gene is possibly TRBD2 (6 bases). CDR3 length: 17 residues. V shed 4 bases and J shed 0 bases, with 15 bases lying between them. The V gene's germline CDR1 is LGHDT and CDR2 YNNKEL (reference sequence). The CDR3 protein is CASSPRGLAPNTGELFF. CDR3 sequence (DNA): TGTGCCAGCAGCCCCCGTGGGCTAGCGCCGAACACCGGGGAGCTGTTTTTT.

This chain's CDR3 is CASSFSGGSHSPLHF. The CDR3 DNA follows: TGTGCCAGCAGTTTCAGCGGGGGGAGTCATTCACCCCTCCACTTT. The rearrangement joins TRBV28 to TRBJ1-6, with D perhaps TRBD1 (5 bases). CDR1 and CDR2 from the germline V gene are MDHEN and SYDVKM. With 3 bases removed from V and 8 bases from J, the gap between germline ends came to 14 bases. The CDR3 extends over 15 amino acids.

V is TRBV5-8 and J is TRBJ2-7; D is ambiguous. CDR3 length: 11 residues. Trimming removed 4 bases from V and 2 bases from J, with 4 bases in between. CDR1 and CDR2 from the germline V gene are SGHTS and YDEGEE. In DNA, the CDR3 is TGTGCCAGCAGCCTAACCTACGAGCAGTACTTC. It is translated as CASSLTYEQYF. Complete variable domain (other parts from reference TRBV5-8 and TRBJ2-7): EAGVTQSPTHLIKTRGQQATLRCSPISGHTSVYWYQQALGLGLQFLLWYDEGEERNRGNFPPRFSGRQFPNYSSELNVNALELEDSALYLCASSLTYEQYFGPGTRLTVT.

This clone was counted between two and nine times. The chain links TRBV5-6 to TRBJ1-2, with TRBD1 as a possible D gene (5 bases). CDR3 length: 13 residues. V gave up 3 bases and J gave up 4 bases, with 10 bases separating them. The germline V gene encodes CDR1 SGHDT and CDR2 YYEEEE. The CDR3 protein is CASSSDSRYGYTF. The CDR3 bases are TGTGCCAGCAGCTCAGACAGTCGCTATGGCTACACCTTC.

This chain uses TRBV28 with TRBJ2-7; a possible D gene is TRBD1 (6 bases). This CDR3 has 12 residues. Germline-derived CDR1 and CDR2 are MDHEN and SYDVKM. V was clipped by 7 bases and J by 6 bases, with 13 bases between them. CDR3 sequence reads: CASIDQGFEQYF. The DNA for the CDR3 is TGTGCCAGCATCGACCAGGGGTTCGAGCAGTACTTC.

The CDR3 DNA follows: TGTGCCAGCAGCCAAATATGGACAGGGGCGAACACTGAAGCTTTCTTT. Its translation: CASSQIWTGANTEAFF. V and J are TRBV11-2 and TRBJ1-1; 9 bases are a match to TRBD1. Germline trimming cut 5 bases from V and 1 base from J; bases unmatched to any gene: 8. The CDR3 spans 16 residues. Germline V gene sequence: CDR1 SGHAT, CDR2 FQNNGV.

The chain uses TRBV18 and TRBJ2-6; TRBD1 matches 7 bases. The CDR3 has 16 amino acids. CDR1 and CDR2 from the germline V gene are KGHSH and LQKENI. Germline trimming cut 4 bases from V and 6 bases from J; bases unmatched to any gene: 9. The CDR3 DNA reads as TGTGCCAGCTCACTTCGACAGGGCAATTCGGCCAACGTCCTGACTTTC. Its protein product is CASSLRQGNSANVLTF.

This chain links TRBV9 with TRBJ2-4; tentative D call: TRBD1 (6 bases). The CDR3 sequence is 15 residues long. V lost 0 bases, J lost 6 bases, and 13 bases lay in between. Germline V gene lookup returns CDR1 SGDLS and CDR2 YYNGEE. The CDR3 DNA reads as TGTGCCAGCAGCGTAGATCTGGGGGCTATAAACATTCAGTACTTC. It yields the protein CASSVDLGAINIQYF.

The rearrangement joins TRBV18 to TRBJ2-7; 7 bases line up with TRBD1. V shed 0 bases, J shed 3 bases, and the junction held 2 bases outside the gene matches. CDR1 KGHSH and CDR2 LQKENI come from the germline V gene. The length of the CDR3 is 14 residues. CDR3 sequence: CASSPPTGFYEQYF. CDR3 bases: TGTGCCAGCTCACCACCGACAGGGTTCTACGAGCAGTACTTC.

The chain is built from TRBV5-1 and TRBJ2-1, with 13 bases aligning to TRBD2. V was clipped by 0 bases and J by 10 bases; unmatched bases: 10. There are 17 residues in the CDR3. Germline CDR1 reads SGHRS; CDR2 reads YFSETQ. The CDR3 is CASSLGSTSGGAFEQFF. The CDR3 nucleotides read TGCGCCAGCAGCTTGGGTTCTACTAGCGGGGGGGCGTTCGAGCAGTTCTTC. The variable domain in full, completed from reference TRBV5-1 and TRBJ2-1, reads KAGVTQTPRYLIKTRGQQVTLSCSPISGHRSVSWYQQTPGQGLQFLFEYFSETQRNKGNFPGRFSGRQFSNSRSEMNVSTLELGDSALYLCASSLGSTSGGAFEQFFGPGTRLTVL.

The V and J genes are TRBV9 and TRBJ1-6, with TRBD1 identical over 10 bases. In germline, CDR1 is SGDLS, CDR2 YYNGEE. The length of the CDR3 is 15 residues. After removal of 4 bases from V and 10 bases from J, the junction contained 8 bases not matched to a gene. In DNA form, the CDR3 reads TGTGCCAGCAGCAGGACCGGACAGGGGGAATCACCCCTCCACTTT. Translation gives CASSRTGQGESPLHF.

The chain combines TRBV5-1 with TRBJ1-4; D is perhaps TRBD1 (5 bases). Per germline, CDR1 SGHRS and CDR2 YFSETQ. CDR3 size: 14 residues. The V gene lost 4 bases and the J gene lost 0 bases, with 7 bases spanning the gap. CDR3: CASSDSSTNEKLFF. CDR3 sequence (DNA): TGCGCCAGCAGCGACAGCTCAACTAATGAAAAACTGTTTTTT.

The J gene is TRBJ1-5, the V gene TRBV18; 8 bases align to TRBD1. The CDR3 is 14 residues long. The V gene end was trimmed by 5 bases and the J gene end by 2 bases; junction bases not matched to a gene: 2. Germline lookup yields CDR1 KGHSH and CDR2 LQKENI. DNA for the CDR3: TGTGCCAGCTCAGCGACAGGGGGCAATCAGCCCCAGCATTTT. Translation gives CASSATGGNQPQHF.

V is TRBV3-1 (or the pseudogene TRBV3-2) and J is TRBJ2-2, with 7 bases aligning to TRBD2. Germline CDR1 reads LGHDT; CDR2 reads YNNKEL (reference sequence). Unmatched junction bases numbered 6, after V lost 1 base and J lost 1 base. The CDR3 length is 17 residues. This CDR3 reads CASSQAGAGENTGELFF. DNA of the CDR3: TGTGCCAGCAGCCAAGCGGGTGCGGGGGAGAACACCGGGGAGCTGTTTTTT.

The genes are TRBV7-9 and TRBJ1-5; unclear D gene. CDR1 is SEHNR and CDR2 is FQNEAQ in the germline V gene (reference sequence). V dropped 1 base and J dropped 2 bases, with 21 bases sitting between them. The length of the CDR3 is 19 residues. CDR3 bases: TGTGCCAGCAGCTTAGGAGCGGCAGGAACCATCGGGGGCAATCAGCCCCAGCATTTT. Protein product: CASSLGAAGTIGGNQPQHF.

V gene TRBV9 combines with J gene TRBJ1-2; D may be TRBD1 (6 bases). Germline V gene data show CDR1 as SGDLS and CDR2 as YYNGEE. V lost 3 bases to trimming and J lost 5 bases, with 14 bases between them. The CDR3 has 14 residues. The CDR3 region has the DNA TGTGCCAGCAGCGCCGACAGGTCCGGGTATGGCTACACCTTC. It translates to CASSADRSGYGYTF.

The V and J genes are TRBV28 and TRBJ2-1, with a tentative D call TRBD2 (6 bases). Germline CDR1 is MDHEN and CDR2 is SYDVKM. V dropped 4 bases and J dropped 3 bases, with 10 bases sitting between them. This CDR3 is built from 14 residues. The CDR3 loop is CASSSGEVYNEQFF. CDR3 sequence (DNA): TGTGCCAGCAGTTCGGGGGAGGTCTACAATGAGCAGTTCTTC.

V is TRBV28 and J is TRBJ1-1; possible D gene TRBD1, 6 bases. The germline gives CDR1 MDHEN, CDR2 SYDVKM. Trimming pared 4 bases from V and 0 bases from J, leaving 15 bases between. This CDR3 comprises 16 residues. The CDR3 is CASSSAPGQMNTEAFF. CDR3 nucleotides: TGTGCCAGCAGTTCCGCTCCGGGACAAATGAACACTGAAGCTTTCTTT.

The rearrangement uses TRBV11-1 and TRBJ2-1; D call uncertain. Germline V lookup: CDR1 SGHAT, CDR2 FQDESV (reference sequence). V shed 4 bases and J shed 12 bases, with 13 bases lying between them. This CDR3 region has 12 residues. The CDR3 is CASSYRLVGQFF. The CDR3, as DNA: TGTGCCAGCAGCTATCGACTTGTAGGGCAGTTCTTC.

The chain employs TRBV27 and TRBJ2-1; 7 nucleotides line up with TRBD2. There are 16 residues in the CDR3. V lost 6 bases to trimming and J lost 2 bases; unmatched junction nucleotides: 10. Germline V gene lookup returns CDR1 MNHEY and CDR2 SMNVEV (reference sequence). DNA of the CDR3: TGTGCCAGCAGCTCGCCCCGCGGGGGTGCCTACAATGAGCAGTTCTTC. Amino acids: CASSSPRGGAYNEQFF.

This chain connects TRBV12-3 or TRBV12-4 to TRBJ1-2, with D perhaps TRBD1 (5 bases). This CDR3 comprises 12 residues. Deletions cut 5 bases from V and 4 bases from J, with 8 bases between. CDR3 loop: CASSLQVYGYTF. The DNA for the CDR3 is TGTGCCAGCAGTCTACAGGTCTATGGCTACACCTTC.

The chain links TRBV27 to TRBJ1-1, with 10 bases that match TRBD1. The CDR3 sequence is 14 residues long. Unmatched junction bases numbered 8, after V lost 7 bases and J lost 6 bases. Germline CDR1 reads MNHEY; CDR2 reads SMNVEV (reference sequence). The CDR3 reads CASTLGGQGAEAFF. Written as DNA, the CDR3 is TGTGCCAGCACCCTCGGCGGACAGGGGGCTGAAGCTTTCTTT.

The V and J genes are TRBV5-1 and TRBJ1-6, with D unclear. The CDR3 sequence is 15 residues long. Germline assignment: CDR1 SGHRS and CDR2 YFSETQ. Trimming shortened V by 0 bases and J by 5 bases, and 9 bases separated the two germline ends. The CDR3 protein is CASSLAQRNNSPLHF. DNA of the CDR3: TGCGCCAGCAGCTTGGCGCAGAGGAATAATTCACCCCTCCACTTT.